This T cell receptor beta chain is from a study of OX40 agonist ivuxolimab in advanced cancers. Background on the study: Recorded diagnoses for dose-escalation patients were hepatocellular carcinoma, melanoma, renal cell or head and neck cancer.

This CDR3 comprises 12 residues. V was trimmed by 6 bases and J by 3 bases, leaving 8 bases between them. Germline-derived CDR1 and CDR2 are MNHEY and SVGAGI. A single count supports this clone. Its target is not known. Regarding the study as a whole: Circulating CD4+ and CD8+ T cells showed clonal expansion by week 6 at 0.1 to 3.0 mg/kg. The investigators did not determine what antigen specificity the expanded peripheral T cells had. Expanded clones were, on average, more numerous in CD8+ T cells than in CD4+.

Assay: immunoSEQ multiplex PCR; the TCRdb copy retains only in-frame clones and omits some. The sample lists 70,000 or so clones, about 83% occurring once. The sequenced sample was CD4+ or CD8+ T cells sorted from blood, obtained in a trial of the OX40 agonist ivuxolimab. The clonotype originates from an adult with an advanced solid tumor such as melanoma, head and neck, liver or kidney cancer. The chain couples TRBV6-5 to TRBJ1-1; D uncertain. Here the CDR3 DNA reads TGTGCCAGCAGGGATCCATACACTGAAGCTTTCTTT. Residues: CASRDPYTEAFF.